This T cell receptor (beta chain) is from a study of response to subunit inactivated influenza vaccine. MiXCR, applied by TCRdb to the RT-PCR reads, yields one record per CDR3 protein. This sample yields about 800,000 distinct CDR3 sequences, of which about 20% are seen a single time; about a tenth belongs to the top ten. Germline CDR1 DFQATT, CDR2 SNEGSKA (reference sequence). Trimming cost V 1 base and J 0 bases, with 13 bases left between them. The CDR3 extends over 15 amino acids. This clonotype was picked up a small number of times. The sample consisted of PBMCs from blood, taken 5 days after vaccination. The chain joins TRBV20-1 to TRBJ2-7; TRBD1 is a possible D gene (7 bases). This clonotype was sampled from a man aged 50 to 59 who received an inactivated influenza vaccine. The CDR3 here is CSARAGQDYSYEQYF. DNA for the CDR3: TGCAGTGCTAGAGCCGGACAGGACTACTCCTACGAGCAGTACTTC.